This entry lists 26 T cell receptor beta chains sequenced from one sample in a study of T-cell reconstitution after alpha-beta-depleted transplantation in children. A TCRbeta library incorporating unique molecular identifiers was prepared. MiXCR was run by TCRdb on the PCR reads, yielding one entry per CDR3 protein. The data contain 100,000 or so distinct CDR3 sequences, roughly 15% of them singletons. This material consisted of PBMCs, mostly from graft donor cells, taken 180 days after TCRalphabeta/CD19-depleted stem cell transplant. The source of these receptors is a male patient between 2 and 10 years old who had a stem cell transplant for acute lymphoblastic leukemia, so the T cells may come from the graft donor.

This chain uses TRBV30 with TRBJ1-5, with 11 bases aligning to TRBD1. Trimming took 1 base from V and 7 from J; bases not matched to a gene: 0. There are 13 residues in the CDR3. The germline CDR1 and CDR2 sequences are GTSNPN and SVGIG (reference sequence). CDR3 DNA: TGTGCCTGGAGTGGGACAGGGGGCCAGCCCCAGCATTTT. It is translated as CAWSGTGGQPQHF.

This clonotype was observed a few times. This rearrangement joins TRBV20-1 to TRBJ2-3, with TRBD2 matching 9 bases. In germline, CDR1 is DFQATT, CDR2 SNEGSKA (reference sequence). The V segment lost 6 bases and the J segment 3 bases; nucleotides outside the gene matches: 10. There are 15 residues in the CDR3. The CDR3 region has the DNA TGCAGTGCCCTGCGGATTAGCGGGAGTACAGATACGCAGTATTTT. It codes for CSALRISGSTDTQYF.

The CDR3: CASSFPGEYNEQFF. The CDR3 DNA is TGTGCCAGCAGTTTTCCAGGGGAGTACAATGAGCAGTTCTTC. The genes are TRBV28 and TRBJ2-1, with a tentative D call TRBD1 (6 bases). V was cut by 3 bases and J by 4 bases, with 10 bases left in between. The CDR3 covers 14 residues. The germline CDR1 and CDR2 sequences are MDHEN and SYDVKM.

This clonotype turned up a few times. The chain employs TRBV9 and TRBJ2-7, with TRBD1 matching 7 bases. With 4 bases clipped from V and 0 bases from J, the junction kept 7 bases outside the gene matches. This CDR3 has 15 residues. CDR1 and CDR2 from the germline V gene are SGDLS and YYNGEE. CDR3 bases: TGTGCCAGCAGCTTGAGGACAGGCAGCTCCTACGAGCAGTACTTC. Its translation: CASSLRTGSSYEQYF.

This clonotype occurred many times. This chain connects TRBV27 to TRBJ1-5, with a possible D match to TRBD1 (6 bases). Per the germline V gene, CDR1 is MNHEY and CDR2 is SMNVEV (reference sequence). The V end lost 5 bases, the J end lost 7 bases, and 12 bases lay between the germline ends. There are 13 residues in the CDR3. CDR3 protein: CASSKQGPQPQHF. As DNA, the CDR3 is TGTGCCAGCAGTAAACAGGGACCCCAGCCCCAGCATTTT.

This clonotype was seen a handful of times. This chain joins TRBV11-2 and TRBJ2-1, with 15 bases identical to TRBD2. Germline-derived CDR1 and CDR2 are SGHAT and FQNNGV. This CDR3 has 18 amino acids. After removal of 5 bases from V and 8 bases from J, the junction contained 13 bases not matched to a gene. CDR3 DNA: TGTGCCAGCAGCCGGGGACTAGCGGGGGGCCTGATAATTGATGAGCAGTTCTTC. This translates into CASSRGLAGGLIIDEQFF.

The table lists this clonotype with many counts. The rearrangement joins TRBV6-2 or TRBV6-3 to TRBJ2-7; D gene ambiguous. Germline V gene lookup returns CDR1 MNHEY and CDR2 SVGEGT. V lost 2 bases, J lost 2 bases, and 4 bases lay in between. The CDR3 runs 12 residues. Here the CDR3 DNA reads TGTGCCAGCAGTTACAGTCCCTACGAGCAGTACTTC. It codes for CASSYSPYEQYF.

This clonotype was picked up a small number of times. This rearrangement joins TRBV28 to TRBJ2-7; TRBD1 matches at 11 bases. The CDR3 runs 14 residues. Germline V gives CDR1 MDHEN, CDR2 SYDVKM. The ends lost 6 bases at V and 2 bases at J; junction bases unmatched: 3. The chain's CDR3 is CASSWTGGPYEQYF. The CDR3 nucleotides read TGTGCCAGCAGCTGGACAGGGGGCCCCTACGAGCAGTACTTC.

The chain has TRBV6-2 or TRBV6-3 and TRBJ2-1; 12 positions agree with TRBD2. The CDR3 is 15 residues long. V was pared by 7 bases and J by 7 bases, with 8 bases of the junction left unmatched. CDR1 MNHEY and CDR2 SVGEGT come from the germline V gene. The CDR3 DNA reads TGTGCCAGCAACATCGGACTAGCGGGACCTAATGAGCAGTTCTTC. Protein product: CASNIGLAGPNEQFF.

This clonotype has just a few counts. The CDR3 DNA is TGCGCCAGCAGCTCCCGGGACAGGGAAATCACCGGGGAGCTGTTTTTT. Amino acid sequence: CASSSRDREITGELFF. J is TRBJ2-2 and V is TRBV5-1; TRBD1 agrees at 9 bases. The V and J ends lost 3 bases and 4 bases, in that order; junction bases with no gene match: 7. Germline CDR1 reads SGHRS; CDR2 reads YFSETQ. CDR3 size: 16 residues.

In its sample, this clonotype was seen a few times. The gene calls are TRBV3-1 and TRBJ1-1, with D perhaps matching TRBD1 (5 bases). With 2 bases removed from V and 6 bases from J, the gap between germline ends came to 19 bases. This CDR3 has 16 residues. Germline CDR1 LGHDT, CDR2 YNNKEL (reference sequence). CDR3 nucleotide sequence: TGTGCCAGCAGCCAATGGCCCAAGCATCGGGGGGCTGAAGCTTTCTTT. As protein: CASSQWPKHRGAEAFF.

This clonotype was observed a few times. This chain links TRBV29-1 with TRBJ2-3, with a tentative D call TRBD1 (6 bases). The CDR3 is made up of 12 amino acids. V lost 3 bases, J lost 4 bases, and 8 bases lay in between. Germline V gene lookup returns CDR1 SQVTM and CDR2 ANQGSEA. DNA for the CDR3: TGCAGCGTTGATCAGGGGCCAGATACGCAGTATTTT. Amino acid sequence: CSVDQGPDTQYF.

This clonotype was observed many times. The chain uses TRBV27 and TRBJ2-1; unclear D gene. Germline values: CDR1 MNHEY, CDR2 SMNVEV (reference sequence). Trimming cost V 5 bases and J 8 bases, with 19 bases left between them. CDR3 size: 15 residues. CDR3 nucleotide sequence: TGTGCCAGCAGTCTTGCTCCCCTATCGGCCCATGAGCAGTTCTTC. Its protein is CASSLAPLSAHEQFF.

This clonotype was picked up one time. This chain uses TRBV27 with TRBJ2-2; D might be TRBD1 or TRBD2, each matching 5 bases. Germline CDR1 MNHEY, CDR2 SMNVEV (reference sequence). Trimming left V 8 bases short and J 4 bases short, with 5 bases between. The CDR3 loop spans 11 amino acids. In nucleotides, the CDR3 is TGTGCCAGCGGGGGCACCGGGGAGCTGTTTTTT. This codes for CASGGTGELFF.

At least ten counts were recorded for this clonotype. V is TRBV4-2 and J is TRBJ2-3; D is perhaps TRBD2 (5 bases). The CDR3 spans 15 residues. Trimming pared 6 bases from V and 4 bases from J, leaving 17 bases between. The germline CDR1 and CDR2 sequences are LGHNA and YNFKEQ. The CDR3 DNA sequence: TGTGCCAGCAGACCGACGATTCTGGAGGCAGATACGCAGTATTTT. This encodes CASRPTILEADTQYF.

The chain uses TRBV12-3 or TRBV12-4 and TRBJ2-1; 11 bases fit TRBD1. The CDR3 runs 15 residues. V shed 8 bases and J 8 bases; nucleotides not matched to a gene: 11. The CDR3, as DNA: TGTGCCAGCGGACCAACCGGGACAGGGGGGGATGAGCAGTTCTTC. This encodes CASGPTGTGGDEQFF.

This clonotype was observed a handful of times. The DNA of the CDR3 is TGTGCCACCAGCCCGACCCGGGACGGGGACACTGAAGCTTTCTTT. It encodes CATSPTRDGDTEAFF. The chain has TRBV24-1 and TRBJ1-1; D might be TRBD1 (5 bases). The CDR3 is made up of 15 amino acids. CDR1 and CDR2 (germline): KGHDR, SFDVKD. The V gene lost 7 bases and the J gene lost 3 bases, with 17 bases spanning the gap.

This clonotype was detected a few times. The chain combines TRBV5-5 with TRBJ1-4; D remains unclear. V dropped 0 bases and J dropped 0 bases, with 9 bases sitting between them. Germline values: CDR1 SGHKS, CDR2 YYEKEE (reference sequence). This CDR3 is 16 amino acids long. CDR3 loop: CASSLEATPTNEKLFF. CDR3 DNA sequence: TGTGCCAGCAGCTTGGAGGCCACTCCAACTAATGAAAAACTGTTTTTT.

This clonotype was seen ten or more times. The chain employs TRBV12-3 or TRBV12-4 and TRBJ2-4; D unclear. The germline V and J ends were trimmed by 6 bases and 0 bases, with 9 bases remaining between them. CDR3 length: 14 residues. Here the CDR3 reads CASSPTVAKNIQYF. In nucleotides, the CDR3 is TGTGCCAGCAGCCCCACAGTAGCCAAAAACATTCAGTACTTC.

The chain has TRBV2 and TRBJ1-5, with D unresolved. With 6 bases removed from V and 2 bases from J, the gap between germline ends came to 14 bases. The CDR3 is 15 amino acids. Germline CDR1 reads SNHLY; CDR2 reads FYNNEI. The CDR3, as DNA: TGTGCCAGCAGGGAAACGATGTCTGGCAATCAGCCCCAGCATTTT. Protein sequence: CASRETMSGNQPQHF.

This clonotype was counted only a few times. DNA for the CDR3: TGCGCCAGCAGCCCCCTAGACAGCCTCTCCTACGAGCAGTACTTC. Translation: CASSPLDSLSYEQYF. The chain uses TRBV5-1 and TRBJ2-7; D perhaps matches TRBD1 (5 bases). The CDR3 runs 15 residues. Germline V gene lookup returns CDR1 SGHRS and CDR2 YFSETQ. V lost 4 bases, J lost 0 bases, and 14 bases lay in between.

The CDR3 loop is CSARDGTSGNTDTQYF. The CDR3 DNA reads TGCAGTGCTAGAGATGGGACTAGCGGAAACACAGATACGCAGTATTTT. The chain joins TRBV20-1 to TRBJ2-3; 11 bases agree with TRBD2. Trimming at V came to 0 bases and at J to 2 bases, leaving 4 bases not matched to a gene. CDR3 length: 16 amino acids. CDR1 is DFQATT and CDR2 is SNEGSKA in the germline V gene (reference sequence).

This clonotype was picked up a small number of times. This chain joins TRBV30 and TRBJ1-2; D unresolved. CDR1 is GTSNPN, CDR2 SVGIG, per germline (reference sequence). The germline V and J ends were trimmed by 1 base and 12 bases, with 12 bases remaining between them. CDR3 size: 11 residues. The CDR3 here is CAWSDTATDTF. The CDR3 DNA sequence: TGTGCCTGGAGTGATACAGCGACTGACACCTTC. Based on the CDR3 plus reference TRBV30 and TRBJ1-2, the full variable domain is SQTIHQWPATLVQPVGSPLSLECTVEGTSNPNLYWYRQAAGRGLQLLFYSVGIGQISSEVPQNLSASRPQDRQFILSSKKLLLSDSGFYLCAWSDTATDTFGSGTRLTVV.

Only a few counts were recorded for this clonotype. The V and J genes are TRBV5-1 and TRBJ2-2; TRBD1 aligns across 7 bases. V gave up 4 bases and J gave up 3 bases; unmatched junction bases: 12. This CDR3 region has 17 residues. Germline loops: CDR1 SGHRS, CDR2 YFSETQ. The DNA of the CDR3 is TGCGCCAGCAGCCTCCGGATCCTTGACAGGGACACCGGGGAGCTGTTTTTT. Protein sequence: CASSLRILDRDTGELFF.

In this sample, this clonotype turned up a few times. The chain uses TRBV27 and TRBJ1-2, with 8 bases that match TRBD1. The trim removed 4 bases at V and 3 bases at J, leaving 7 bases unmatched. The length of the CDR3 is 15 residues. Germline CDR1 reads MNHEY; CDR2 reads SMNVEV (reference sequence). The CDR3 reads CASSSNRGTYYGYTF. The CDR3, as DNA: TGTGCCAGCAGTTCAAACAGGGGGACCTACTATGGCTACACCTTC.

The gene calls are TRBV12-3 or TRBV12-4 and TRBJ2-1; 9 bases match TRBD1. The CDR3 has 18 residues. V trimming: 7 bases; J trimming: 4 bases; junction bases outside the gene matches: 17. CDR3 coding DNA: TGTGCCAGCACCATCATACCGGGACAGGGACCCGTTTACAATGAGCAGTTCTTC. Residues: CASTIIPGQGPVYNEQFF.